The 19 T cell receptor beta chains reported below all come from one sample, sequenced in a study of monozygotic twins with inflammatory bowel disease. TCRdb re-called the 5' RACE reads; one entry per CDR3 protein, DNA not given. There are 300,000 to 450,000 distinct CDR3 sequences in the sample, with 2.6% held by the top ten. Sequenced: blood. Receptors were obtained from a human donor with ulcerative colitis or Crohn's disease, or a healthy co-twin of an affected twin (not recorded which).

This sequence joins TRBV6-5 and TRBJ2-5; TCRdb indicates TRBD2, and absent DNA this call remains unverified. The CDR3 contains 14 residues. Germline values: CDR1 MNHEY, CDR2 SVGAGI. The CDR3: CASSYVRTKETQYF.

V and J are TRBV7-3 and TRBJ1-2; the D gene TCRdb calls, TRBD1, cannot be checked with no DNA. Germline CDR1 and CDR2: SGHTA and FQGTGA. This CDR3 is 14 amino acids long. CDR3 sequence: CASSPGQGADGYTF. The variable domain in full, completed from reference TRBV7-3 and TRBJ1-2, reads GAGVSQTPSNKVTEKGKYVELRCDPISGHTALYWYRQSLGQGPEFLIYFQGTGAADDSGLPNDRFFAVRPEGSVSTLKIQRTERGDSAVYLCASSPGQGADGYTFGSGTRLTVV.

The chain combines TRBV6-1 with TRBJ2-1; TCRdb selects TRBD2, and the lack of DNA leaves this call unchecked. Germline V gene lookup returns CDR1 MNHNS and CDR2 SASEGT. The CDR3 contains 16 residues. This CDR3 is CASSSYGQSVYNEQFF.

The genes are TRBV7-8 and TRBJ2-1; checking the TCRdb D call of TRBD2 is not possible without DNA. CDR3 size: 18 residues. CDR1 and CDR2 (germline): SGHVS, FQNEAQ. The CDR3 is CASSLDRFGTSRGNEQFF.

V usage is TRBV7-2 and J usage is TRBJ1-5; TCRdb reports TRBD1, a call that lacks DNA to check it against. Germline V CDR1 and CDR2: SGHTA, FQGNSA. The CDR3 runs to 15 residues. CDR3 protein: CASSLTVTESQPQHF.

This rearrangement joins TRBV27 to TRBJ2-7. The CDR3 length is 13 residues. Germline V CDR1 and CDR2: MNHEY, SMNVEV (reference sequence). CDR3 sequence: CASSRTETYEQYF.

The chain carries TRBV12-3 or TRBV12-4 and TRBJ1-1; TCRdb reports TRBD1, a call that lacks DNA to check it against. The CDR3 is 14 amino acids. This chain's CDR3 is CASTSGGADTEAFF.

V usage is TRBV12-3 or TRBV12-4 and J usage is TRBJ2-7. The CDR3 sequence is 14 residues long. The CDR3: CASSLERGLYEQYF.

The rearrangement links TRBV19 to TRBJ2-1; TCRdb reports TRBD1, a call that lacks DNA to check it against. The CDR3 runs to 13 residues. The germline V gene has CDR1 LNHDA and CDR2 SQIVND (reference sequence). The CDR3 protein is CASMTGGYNEQFF.

The genes are TRBV7-2 and TRBJ1-2; lacking DNA, the TRBD1 call made by TCRdb goes unchecked. The CDR3 spans 14 residues. CDR1 and CDR2 (germline): SGHTA, FQGNSA. CDR3 in amino acids: CASSNDRGGYGYTF.

The CDR3 spells CASSYLWEEATNEKLFF. The chain is built from TRBV5-6 and TRBJ1-4. CDR1 is SGHDT, CDR2 YYEEEE, per germline. This CDR3 contains 17 residues.

The chain uses TRBV5-1 and TRBJ2-7; TCRdb proposes TRBD1, but this gene call is untestable without DNA. The V gene's germline CDR1 is SGHRS and CDR2 YFSETQ. This CDR3 has 15 amino acids. The chain's CDR3 is CASSSLDRGYYEQYF.

The chain links TRBV28 to TRBJ1-3. Looked up from germline, CDR1 is MDHEN and CDR2 is SYDVKM. This CDR3 spans 14 amino acids. The CDR3 loop reads CASSLGGVLSTIYF.

This chain joins TRBV19 and TRBJ2-5; TCRdb calls TRBD1, which cannot be checked without DNA. The CDR3 contains 13 residues. Germline CDR1 LNHDA, CDR2 SQIVND (reference sequence). This chain's CDR3 is CASSAGGGQTQYF.

The chain recombines TRBV7-3 with TRBJ2-7; TCRdb picks TRBD1, but there is no DNA to check that call. Looked up from germline, CDR1 is SGHTA and CDR2 is FQGTGA. The CDR3 covers 13 residues. CDR3 sequence: CASSFGPGSEQYF.

The J gene is TRBJ2-1, the V gene TRBV27; the TCRdb call, TRBD2, lacks DNA for checking. The germline V gene has CDR1 MNHEY and CDR2 SMNVEV (reference sequence). CDR3 length: 17 amino acids. This CDR3 is CASSFPRSGESRNEQFF.

V is TRBV5-1 and J is TRBJ2-1; TCRdb's D gene call, TRBD2, goes unchecked for lack of DNA. The CDR3 totals 13 residues. Germline V CDR1 and CDR2: SGHRS, YFSETQ. The CDR3 sequence is CASSSAGENEQFF.

The chain couples TRBV4-1 to TRBJ2-1; the TCRdb D gene call, TRBD1, has no DNA to confirm it. Germline CDR1 is MGHRA and CDR2 is YSYEKL. This CDR3 has 13 amino acids. The CDR3 sequence is CASSPGVDNEQFF.

This rearrangement joins TRBV7-6 to TRBJ2-1; TCRdb outputs TRBD1, but without DNA this stays unchecked. The germline gives CDR1 SGHVS, CDR2 FNYEAQ. This CDR3 spans 15 amino acids. CDR3 residues: CASSKQGATYNEQFF.